The clone carrying this TCR beta chain was seen repeatedly, ten times or more. Amplification targeted TCR beta CDR3 regions from RNA transcripts. With the HTBI primer set, the TCR CDR3 went through a first round of RT-PCR. TCRdb passed the multiplex PCR reads through MiXCR, listing each CDR3 protein once. The table includes about 420,000 distinct CDR3 sequences, roughly 13% detected once. This sample stems from a study of T cells in Graves' hyperthyroidism and ophthalmopathy. Isolation of PBMCs was performed on around 10 ml fresh peripheral blood. Germline V lookup: CDR1 SGHAT, CDR2 FQNNGV. The V end was cut by 0 bases, the J end by 1 base, with 10 bases between. The CDR3 extends over 16 amino acids.

V is TRBV11-2 and J is TRBJ2-1; D is uncertain. Source material: blood. This receptor was identified in a young woman with Graves' hyperthyroidism. CDR3 loop: CASSLEPSPSYNEQFF. CDR3 in DNA: TGTGCCAGCAGCTTAGAACCCAGTCCATCCTACAATGAGCAGTTCTTC.